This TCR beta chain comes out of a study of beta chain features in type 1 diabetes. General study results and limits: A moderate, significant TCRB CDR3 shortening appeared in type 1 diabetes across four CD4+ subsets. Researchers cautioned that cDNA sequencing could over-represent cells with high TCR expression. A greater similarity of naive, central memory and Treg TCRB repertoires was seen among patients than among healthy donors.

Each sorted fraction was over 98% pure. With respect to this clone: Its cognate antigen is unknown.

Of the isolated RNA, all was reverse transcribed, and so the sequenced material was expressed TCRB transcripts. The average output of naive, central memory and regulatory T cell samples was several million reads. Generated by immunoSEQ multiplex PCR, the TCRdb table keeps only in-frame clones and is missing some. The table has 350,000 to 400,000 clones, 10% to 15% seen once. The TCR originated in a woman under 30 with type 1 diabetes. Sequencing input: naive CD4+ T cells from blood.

The CDR3 sequence: CAWSILASGELFF. The CDR3 region has the DNA TGTGCCTGGAGCATACTAGCGTCCGGGGAGCTGTTTTTT. The chain links TRBV30 to TRBJ2-2; 7 bases agree with TRBD2. This CDR3 region has 13 residues. J gave up 6 bases and V 3 bases, and 4 bases lay outside the gene matches. The V gene's germline CDR1 is GTSNPN and CDR2 SVGIG (reference sequence).